Following are 18 T cell receptor beta chains from one sample sequenced in a study of T cells after yellow fever vaccination. TCRdb redid the calling of the 5' RACE reads with MiXCR, one entry per CDR3 protein. The data show just under 600,000 distinct CDR3 sequences, with roughly 13% seen just once and around an eighth held by the top ten. The specimen comprised PBMCs, sampled on the day of the yellow fever booster vaccination. Every receptor here comes from a young man who received the YFV17D yellow fever vaccine.

This clonotype was found once. A much larger clone differs by one base, so this may be a read error. The CDR3 does not close with the conserved phenylalanine or tryptophan, likely indicating a read error. The rearrangement uses TRBV12-3 or TRBV12-4 and TRBJ2-1, with 13 bases aligning to TRBD2. This CDR3 has 15 amino acids. The trim removed 4 bases at V and 8 bases at J, leaving 5 bases unmatched. CDR3 DNA: TGTGCCAGCAGTTCAGGACTAGCGGGAGTCTATGAGCAGTTCATC. Its protein is CASSSGLAGVYEQFI.

The chain couples TRBV28 to TRBJ1-4; D gene ambiguous. The V gene lost 2 bases and the J gene lost 5 bases, with 12 bases spanning the gap. The germline V gene has CDR1 MDHEN and CDR2 SYDVKM. This CDR3 region has 15 residues. The CDR3 nucleotides are TGTGCCAGCAGTTTAATTGGGGATCAAAATGAAAAACTGTTTTTT. This gives the protein CASSLIGDQNEKLFF.

This sequence joins TRBV28 and TRBJ2-3; D remains unclear. The CDR3 sequence is 17 residues long. The ends were cut back, 2 bases at V and 0 bases at J, with 15 bases in the middle. Germline CDR1 reads MDHEN; CDR2 reads SYDVKM. The CDR3 nucleotides read TGTGCCAGCAGTTTAGCCAGGCCCGGGCCTAGCACAGATACGCAGTATTTT. It encodes CASSLARPGPSTDTQYF.

This clonotype was seen more than once but under ten times. This rearrangement joins TRBV7-2 to TRBJ1-1; no reliable D call. Trimming left V 0 bases short and J 0 bases short, with 5 bases between. This CDR3 has 14 residues. Germline-derived CDR1 and CDR2 are SGHTA and FQGNSA. The CDR3 spells CASSLANMNTEAFF. The CDR3 DNA reads TGTGCCAGCAGCTTAGCTAATATGAACACTGAAGCTTTCTTT. The whole variable domain, remainder taken from reference TRBV7-2 and TRBJ1-1, is GAGVSQSPSNKVTEKGKDVELRCDPISGHTALYWYRQSLGQGLEFLIYFQGNSAPDKSGLPSDRFSAERTGGSVSTLTIQRTQQEDSAVYLCASSLANMNTEAFFGQGTRLTVV.

This clonotype showed up just a few times. The gene calls are TRBV20-1 and TRBJ2-4, with a weak D call TRBD1 (5 bases). V was pared by 6 bases and J by 7 bases, with 10 bases between. This CDR3 contains 11 residues. From germline, CDR1 is DFQATT and CDR2 SNEGSKA (reference sequence). The DNA of the CDR3 is TGCAGTGCACTCCGACAGAACATTCAGTACTTC. It yields the protein CSALRQNIQYF.

This clonotype was detected only a few times. V usage is TRBV5-1 and J usage is TRBJ2-5; TRBD2 aligns across 9 bases. This CDR3 region has 14 residues. CDR1 and CDR2 from the germline V gene are SGHRS and YFSETQ. J was trimmed by 4 bases and V by 6 bases; bases with no gene match: 7. The CDR3 nucleotides read TGCGCCAGCACCCTCGGGACTAGCAGAGAGACCCAGTACTTC. This encodes CASTLGTSRETQYF. Supplemented by reference TRBV5-1 and TRBJ2-5, the full variable domain reads KAGVTQTPRYLIKTRGQQVTLSCSPISGHRSVSWYQQTPGQGLQFLFEYFSETQRNKGNFPGRFSGRQFSNSRSEMNVSTLELGDSALYLCASTLGTSRETQYFGPGTRLLVL.

This clonotype was seen only a few times. The chain carries TRBV5-6 and TRBJ2-1; D is perhaps TRBD1 (6 bases). CDR3 size: 19 residues. Germline-derived CDR1 and CDR2 are SGHDT and YYEEEE. V lost 4 bases and J 1 base, leaving 24 bases between the germline ends. CDR3 amino acids: CASSPYKKTGPASYNEQFF. The CDR3, as DNA: TGTGCCAGCAGCCCCTACAAAAAGACAGGTCCCGCATCCTACAATGAGCAGTTCTTC. The full variable domain, its missing parts supplied by reference TRBV5-6 and TRBJ2-1, is DAGVTQSPTHLIKTRGQQVTLRCSPKSGHDTVSWYQQALGQGPQFIFQYYEEEERQRGNFPDRFSGHQFPNYSSELNVNALLLGDSALYLCASSPYKKTGPASYNEQFFGPGTRLTVL.

This clonotype was counted a few times. V usage is TRBV7-2 and J usage is TRBJ2-5, with 12 bases lining up with TRBD2. CDR1 SGHTA and CDR2 FQGNSA come from the germline V gene. V shed 4 bases, J shed 4 bases, and the junction held 22 bases outside the gene matches. This CDR3 is built from 21 residues. Here the CDR3 DNA reads TGTGCCAGCAGCTCCAATATGACTAGCGGGAGCTTAGCAGTCCGCCCAGAGACCCAGTACTTC. It is translated as CASSSNMTSGSLAVRPETQYF.

The V call is TRBV28, the J call TRBJ2-5; D uncertain. This CDR3 contains 13 residues. CDR1 is MDHEN and CDR2 is SYDVKM in the germline V gene. V was cut by 6 bases and J by 1 base, with 9 bases left in between. The CDR3: CASRGSTQETQYF. CDR3 DNA: TGTGCCAGCAGGGGCAGTACCCAAGAGACCCAGTACTTC.

The chain has TRBV14 and TRBJ2-1, with D uncertain. The CDR3 totals 13 residues. The ends were cut back, 1 base at V and 7 bases at J, with 8 bases in the middle. Looked up from germline, CDR1 is SGHDN and CDR2 is FVKESK. CDR3 sequence: CASSQAGWNEQFF. The CDR3 nucleotides are TGTGCCAGCAGCCAAGCCGGGTGGAATGAGCAGTTCTTC.

This clonotype occurred many times. The rearrangement joins TRBV12-3 or TRBV12-4 to TRBJ2-5, with D tentatively TRBD1 (5 bases). V was cut by 6 bases and J by 5 bases, with 16 bases left in between. The CDR3 is 14 residues long. The CDR3 sequence: CASSTQGRMETQYF. CDR3 coding DNA: TGTGCCAGCAGCACTCAGGGCAGGATGGAGACCCAGTACTTC.

This clonotype was counted a few times. The rearrangement joins TRBV5-1 to TRBJ1-4, with a weak D call TRBD1 (6 bases). Looked up from germline, CDR1 is SGHRS and CDR2 is YFSETQ. The CDR3 sequence is 15 residues long. V gave up 2 bases and J gave up 0 bases, with 8 bases separating them. CDR3 DNA sequence: TGCGCCAGCAGCTTCGAGGGGGCAACTAATGAAAAACTGTTTTTT. Translation: CASSFEGATNEKLFF.

This clonotype was found a few times. The chain employs TRBV2 and TRBJ1-6, with D unclear. Germline V gene lookup returns CDR1 SNHLY and CDR2 FYNNEI. The germline V and J ends were trimmed by 4 bases and 7 bases, with 11 bases remaining between them. The CDR3 has 14 amino acids. The CDR3 DNA reads TGTGCCAGCAGTGGGTTACGTCAAAATTCACCCCTCCACTTT. This encodes CASSGLRQNSPLHF.

This clonotype was picked up a small number of times. The chain uses TRBV28 and TRBJ2-5; the D is unclear. This CDR3 is 13 amino acids long. Germline CDR1 reads MDHEN; CDR2 reads SYDVKM. Between the trimmed V and J ends, which lost 2 bases and 4 bases, there was a span of 8 bases. The CDR3 reads CASSLSRLETQYF. The CDR3 DNA reads as TGTGCCAGCAGTTTAAGCAGGTTAGAGACCCAGTACTTC.

This clonotype has a count of ten or more. The genes are TRBV7-2 and TRBJ1-5; D gene uncertain. Trimming removed 2 bases at V and 5 bases at J, with 7 bases between. Germline V lookup: CDR1 SGHTA, CDR2 FQGNSA. This CDR3 spans 13 amino acids. The CDR3 nucleotides are TGTGCCAGCAGCTTAATGAGGGATCAGCCCCAGCATTTT. Encoded protein: CASSLMRDQPQHF.

V gene TRBV6-2 or TRBV6-3 combines with J gene TRBJ2-6; D gene unclear. The CDR3 is 15 amino acids. Per germline, CDR1 MNHEY and CDR2 SVGEGT. Trimming took 5 bases from V and 2 from J, leaving 10 bases between them. CDR3 in DNA: TGTGCCAGCAGTCTCCAGAGTACTGGGGCCAACGTCCTGACTTTC. It specifies CASSLQSTGANVLTF.

The DNA of the CDR3 is TGTGCCAGCAGCCCCCACGGGGGGAACACTGAAGCTTTCTTT. It yields the protein CASSPHGGNTEAFF. This chain uses TRBV7-9 with TRBJ1-1, with D tentatively TRBD1 (5 bases). Trimming took off 5 bases at V and 1 base at J, with 11 bases between the two ends. The CDR3 is made up of 14 amino acids. The germline V gene encodes CDR1 SEHNR and CDR2 FQNEAQ (reference sequence).

CDR3 sequence (DNA): TGTGCCAGCAGCCAGGCTCCCCCGGTAGAGGGTTCGGGGGAGCTGTTTTTT. This encodes CASSQAPPVEGSGELFF. The V and J genes are TRBV4-2 and TRBJ2-2; possibly TRBD2 for D (5 bases). There are 17 residues in the CDR3. Germline V gene data show CDR1 as LGHNA and CDR2 as YNFKEQ. The V end was cut by 3 bases, the J end by 8 bases, with 22 bases between.